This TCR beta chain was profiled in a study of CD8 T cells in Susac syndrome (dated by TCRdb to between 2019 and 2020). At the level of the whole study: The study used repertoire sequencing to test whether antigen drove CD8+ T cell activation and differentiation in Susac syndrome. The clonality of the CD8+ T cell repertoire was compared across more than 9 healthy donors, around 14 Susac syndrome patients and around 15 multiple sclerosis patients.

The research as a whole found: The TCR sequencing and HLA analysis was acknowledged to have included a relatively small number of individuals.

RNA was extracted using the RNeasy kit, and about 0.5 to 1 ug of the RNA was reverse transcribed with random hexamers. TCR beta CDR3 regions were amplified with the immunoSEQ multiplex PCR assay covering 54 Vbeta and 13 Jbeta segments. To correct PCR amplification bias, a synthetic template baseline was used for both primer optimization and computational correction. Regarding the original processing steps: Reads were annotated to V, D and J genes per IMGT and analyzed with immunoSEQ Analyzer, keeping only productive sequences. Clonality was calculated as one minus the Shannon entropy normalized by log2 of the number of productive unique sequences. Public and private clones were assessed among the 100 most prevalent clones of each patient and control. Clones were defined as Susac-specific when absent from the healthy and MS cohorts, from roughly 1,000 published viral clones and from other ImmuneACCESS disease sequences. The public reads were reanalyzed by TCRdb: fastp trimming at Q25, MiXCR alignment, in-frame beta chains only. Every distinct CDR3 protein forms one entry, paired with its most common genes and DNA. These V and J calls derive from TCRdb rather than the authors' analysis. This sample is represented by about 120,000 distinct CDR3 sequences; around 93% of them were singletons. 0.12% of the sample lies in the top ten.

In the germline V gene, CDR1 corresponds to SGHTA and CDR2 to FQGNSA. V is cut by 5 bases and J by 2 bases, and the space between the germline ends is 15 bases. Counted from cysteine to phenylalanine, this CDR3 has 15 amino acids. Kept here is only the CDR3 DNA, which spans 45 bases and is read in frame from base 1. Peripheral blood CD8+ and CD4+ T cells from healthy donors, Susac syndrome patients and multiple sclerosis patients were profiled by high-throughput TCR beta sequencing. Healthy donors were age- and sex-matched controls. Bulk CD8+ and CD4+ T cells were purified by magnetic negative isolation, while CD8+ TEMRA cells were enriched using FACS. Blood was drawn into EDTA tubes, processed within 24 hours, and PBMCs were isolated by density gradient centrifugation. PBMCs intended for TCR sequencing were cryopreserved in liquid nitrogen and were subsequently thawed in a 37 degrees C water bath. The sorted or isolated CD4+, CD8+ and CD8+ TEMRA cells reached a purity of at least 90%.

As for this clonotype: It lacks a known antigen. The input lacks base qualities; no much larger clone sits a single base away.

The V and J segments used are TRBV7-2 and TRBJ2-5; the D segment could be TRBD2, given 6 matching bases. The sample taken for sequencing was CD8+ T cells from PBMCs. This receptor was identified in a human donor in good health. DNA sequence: TGTGCCAGCAGCCGGCAATCGGGAGTACAAGAGACCCAGTACTTC. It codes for CASSRQSGVQETQYF.